The TCR beta chain described here comes from a study of vaccination and CD4 T cells after COVID-19. Study-wide context: As their vaccination, participants received two doses of either BNT162b2 or mRNA-1273 vaccine. Study-wide findings and caveats: Among convalescent patients, a median roughly 86% of reactive clones emerged only after vaccination.

Stated treatment: approximately nine-day PBMC culture with coronavirus spike peptide pools or control peptides (ViraFEST assay). Once peptide pools had expanded antigen-specific T cells, ViraFEST sequenced TCRs. Cultures used roughly 2.1 million PBMCs per well, 7.5 to 10 IU/ml IL-2 and around 9.2 ug/ml peptides. The Oncomine TCR Beta short-read assay was applied to DNA of cultured CD4+ T cells. TCRdb used MiXCR to reprocess the PCR reads, holding one entry per CDR3 protein. The sample comprises about 20,000 distinct CDR3 sequences, roughly two fifths of which are singletons, and 7.2% rests with the top ten. On this clonotype itself: Its antigen is unknown.

This TCR came from a human donor who had recovered from COVID-19. The sample was CD4+ T cells from blood, cultured in vitro, taken after SARS-CoV-2 vaccination.

The CDR3 DNA sequence: TGTGCCAGCAGTTTAGCGGGGGGCGGCAATCAGCCCCAGCATTTT. As protein: CASSLAGGGNQPQHF. The J gene is TRBJ1-5, the V gene TRBV28, with D possibly being TRBD1 (6 bases). Trimming took off 2 bases at V and 2 bases at J, with 10 bases between the two ends. Germline CDR1 is MDHEN and CDR2 is SYDVKM. The length of the CDR3 is 15 residues.